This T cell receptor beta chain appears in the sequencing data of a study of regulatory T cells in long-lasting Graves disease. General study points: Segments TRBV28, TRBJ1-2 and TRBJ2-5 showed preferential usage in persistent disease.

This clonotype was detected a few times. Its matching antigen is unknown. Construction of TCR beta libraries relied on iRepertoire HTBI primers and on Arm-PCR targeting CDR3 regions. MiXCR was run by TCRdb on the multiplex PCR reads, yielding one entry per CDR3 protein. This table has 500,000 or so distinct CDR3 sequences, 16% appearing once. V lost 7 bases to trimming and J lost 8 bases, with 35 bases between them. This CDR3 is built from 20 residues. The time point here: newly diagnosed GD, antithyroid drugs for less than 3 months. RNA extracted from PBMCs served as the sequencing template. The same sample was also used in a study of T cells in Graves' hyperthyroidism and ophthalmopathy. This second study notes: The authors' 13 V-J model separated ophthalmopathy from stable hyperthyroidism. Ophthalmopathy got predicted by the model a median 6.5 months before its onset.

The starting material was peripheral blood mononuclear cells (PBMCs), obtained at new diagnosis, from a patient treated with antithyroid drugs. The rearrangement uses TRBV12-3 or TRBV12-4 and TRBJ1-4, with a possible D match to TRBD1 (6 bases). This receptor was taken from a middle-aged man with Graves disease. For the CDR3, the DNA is TGTGCCAGCATCCTGAGAATTACCGGGACACGCAGGGGATTTGGAGAAAAACTGTTTTTT. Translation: CASILRITGTRRGFGEKLFF.